The rows below give T cell receptor beta chains drawn from one sample of a study of OX40 agonist ivuxolimab in advanced cancers. The table came from immunoSEQ multiplex PCR; TCRdb's copy has only in-frame clones and leaves some out. The repertoire consists of 60,000 to 100,000 clones, with more than 75% occurring once and the leading ten covering approximately 0.54%. This material consisted of CD4+ or CD8+ T cells sorted from blood, taken in a trial of the OX40 agonist ivuxolimab. The source is an adult with an advanced solid tumor such as melanoma, head and neck, liver or kidney cancer. Each CDR3 is given with its conserved first and last residue. The D gene is left open where the match is weak. The size of a clone is reported for some rows only, either as once, few or many, or as a class for expanded clones.

>TRBV19|.|TRBD1|TRBJ1-5
CASMDREVGNQPQHF
TGTGCCAGTATGGACAGGGAGGTCGGCAATCAGCCCCAGCATTTT
>TRBV30|.|TRBD1|TRBJ2-2
CAWRVRGTGELFF
TGTGCCTGGAGAGTCAGGGGGACCGGGGAGCTGTTTTTT
>TRBV28|.|.|TRBJ2-5
CASSLFRDQETQYF
TGTGCCAGCAGTTTATTTCGGGACCAAGAGACCCAGTACTTC
>TRBV10-1|.|TRBD2|TRBJ2-7
CASSESASGVSYEQYF
TGCGCCAGCAGTGAGTCGGCTAGCGGGGTTTCTTACGAGCAGTACTTC
>TRBV30|.|.|TRBJ2-1
CAWSRDGGYNEQFF
TGTGCCTGGAGCCGGGACGGAGGATACAATGAGCAGTTCTTC
>TRBV18|once|.|TRBJ2-3
CASSPRADTQYF
TGTGCCAGCTCACCACGGGCAGATACGCAGTATTTT
>TRBV7-9|.|.|TRBJ2-2
CASSPDVGELFF
TGTGCCAGCAGCCCCGACGTCGGGGAGCTGTTTTTT
>TRBV15|.|TRBD1|TRBJ2-6
CATSRTGQGNSGANVLTF
TGTGCCACCAGCCGAACAGGACAGGGGAACTCTGGGGCCAACGTCCTGACTTTC
>TRBV6-1|few|.|TRBJ1-2
CASESRVPGVGGYTF
TGTGCCAGCGAGAGCAGAGTGCCAGGGGTAGGAGGCTACACCTTC
>TRBV5-1|.|TRBD2|TRBJ2-5
CASSPGLDRETQYF
TGCGCCAGCAGCCCGGGACTAGACAGAGAGACCCAGTACTTC